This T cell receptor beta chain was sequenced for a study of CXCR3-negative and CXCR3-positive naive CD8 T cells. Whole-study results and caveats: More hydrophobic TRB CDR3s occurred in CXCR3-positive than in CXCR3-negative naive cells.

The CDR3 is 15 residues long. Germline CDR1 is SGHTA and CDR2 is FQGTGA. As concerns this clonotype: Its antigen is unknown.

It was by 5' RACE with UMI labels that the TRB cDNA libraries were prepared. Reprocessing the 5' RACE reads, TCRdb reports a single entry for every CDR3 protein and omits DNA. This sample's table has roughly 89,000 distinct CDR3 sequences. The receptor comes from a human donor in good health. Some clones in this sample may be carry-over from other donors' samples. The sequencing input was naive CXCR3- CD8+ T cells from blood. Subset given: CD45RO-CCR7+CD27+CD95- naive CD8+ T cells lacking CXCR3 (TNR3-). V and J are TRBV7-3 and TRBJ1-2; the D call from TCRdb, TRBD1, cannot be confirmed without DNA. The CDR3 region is CASSLFGGNNYGYTF.